Sequencing of this TCR beta chain was carried out in a study of circulating CD8 cells and anti-PD-1 response in melanoma. By its share, this clonotype is medium-sized. Using around 16 ng of total RNA, TCR libraries were made with the QIAseq Immune Repertoire TCR panel. TCRdb re-analysed the reads in MiXCR, keeping a single row per CDR3 protein. The sample holds fewer than 900 distinct CDR3 sequences, about 8.6% seen once. Sorting of live CD3+CD8+TCRalphabeta+ cells by PD-1 and/or TIGIT gave four subsets. Germline V gives CDR1 SNHLY, CDR2 FYNNEI. This CDR3 contains 10 residues. Trimming cost V 6 bases and J 0 bases, with 0 bases left between them.

This specimen consisted of CD8+ T cells from PBMCs, obtained at baseline or after one month of anti-PD-1 therapy (not recorded which). The sequence was obtained from a human donor with melanoma. The chain combines TRBV2 with TRBJ2-7, with D hard to call. The CDR3 reads CASSSYEQYF. Written as DNA, the CDR3 is TGTGCCAGCAGCTCCTACGAGCAGTACTTC.